This TCR beta chain is from a study of CD8 T cells in Susac syndrome. CDR1 and CDR2 from the germline V gene are SGHAT and FQNNGV. The ends were cut back, 8 bases at V and 9 bases at J, with 20 bases in the middle. The CDR3 spans 15 residues. Blood CD8+ and CD4+ T cells underwent high-throughput TCR beta sequencing. TEMRA cells underwent FACS enrichment and CD8+ and CD4+ T cells underwent negative isolation. With random hexamers, 0.5 to 1 ug RNA was reverse transcribed. By means of immunoSEQ multiplex PCR, TCR beta CDR3 spanning 54 Vbeta and 13 Jbeta underwent amplification. Each CDR3 protein gets one entry after TCRdb re-called the immunoSEQ multiplex PCR reads with MiXCR. There are around 190,000 distinct CDR3 sequences in the sample; 85% to 95% occur only once, and about 0.1% lies in the top ten.

The sample taken for sequencing was CD4+ T cells from PBMCs. V is TRBV11-2 and J is TRBJ1-6; tentatively, D is TRBD1 (5 bases). The clonotype comes from a human donor in good health. The CDR3 coding sequence is TGTGCCAGCGAGCGTACTCGGGCAAGGGGTTCACCCCTCCACTTT. Its translation is CASERTRARGSPLHF.